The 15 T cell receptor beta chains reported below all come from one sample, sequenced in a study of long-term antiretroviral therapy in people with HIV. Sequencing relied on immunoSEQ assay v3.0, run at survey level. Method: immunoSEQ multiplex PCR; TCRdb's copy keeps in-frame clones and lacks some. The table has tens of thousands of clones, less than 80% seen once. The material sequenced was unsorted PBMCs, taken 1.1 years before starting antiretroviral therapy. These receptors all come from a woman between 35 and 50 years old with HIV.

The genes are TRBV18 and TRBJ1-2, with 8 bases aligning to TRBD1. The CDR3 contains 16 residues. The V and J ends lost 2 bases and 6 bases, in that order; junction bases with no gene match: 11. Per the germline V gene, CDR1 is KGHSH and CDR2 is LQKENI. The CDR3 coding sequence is TGTGCCAGCTCACCATCTGGCGGGGACAGGAGTAATGGCTACACCTTC. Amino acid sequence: CASSPSGGDRSNGYTF.

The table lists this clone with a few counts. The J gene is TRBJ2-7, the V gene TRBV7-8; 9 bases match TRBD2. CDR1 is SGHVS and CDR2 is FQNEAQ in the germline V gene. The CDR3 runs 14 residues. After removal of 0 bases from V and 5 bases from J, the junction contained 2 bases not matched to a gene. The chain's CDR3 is CASSLAGLAHEQYF. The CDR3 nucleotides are TGTGCCAGCAGCTTAGCGGGACTAGCCCACGAGCAGTACTTC.

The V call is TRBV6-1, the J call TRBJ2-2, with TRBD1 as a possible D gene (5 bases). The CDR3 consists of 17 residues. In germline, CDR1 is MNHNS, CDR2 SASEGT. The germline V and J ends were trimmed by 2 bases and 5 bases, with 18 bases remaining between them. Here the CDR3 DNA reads TGTGCCAGCAGTGAATGGAAAGGGGCCCCCGGGACCGGGGAGCTGTTTTTT. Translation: CASSEWKGAPGTGELFF.

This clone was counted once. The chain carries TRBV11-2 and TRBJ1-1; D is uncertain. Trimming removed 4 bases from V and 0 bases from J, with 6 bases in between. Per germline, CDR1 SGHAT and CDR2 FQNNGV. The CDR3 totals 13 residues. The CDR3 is CASSSSLNTEAFF. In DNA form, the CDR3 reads TGTGCCAGCAGCTCATCGTTGAACACTGAAGCTTTCTTT. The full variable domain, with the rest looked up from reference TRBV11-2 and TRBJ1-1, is EAGVAQSPRYKIIEKRQSVAFWCNPISGHATLYWYQQILGQGPKLLIQFQNNGVVDDSQLPKDRFSAERLKGVDSTLKIQPAKLEDSAVYLCASSSSLNTEAFFGQGTRLTVV.

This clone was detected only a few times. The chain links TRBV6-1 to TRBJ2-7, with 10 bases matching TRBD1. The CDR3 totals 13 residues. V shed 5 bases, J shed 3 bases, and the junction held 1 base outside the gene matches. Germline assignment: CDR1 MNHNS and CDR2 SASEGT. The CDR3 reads CASSRDRGYEQYF. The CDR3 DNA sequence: TGTGCCAGCAGTAGGGACAGGGGCTACGAGCAGTACTTC.

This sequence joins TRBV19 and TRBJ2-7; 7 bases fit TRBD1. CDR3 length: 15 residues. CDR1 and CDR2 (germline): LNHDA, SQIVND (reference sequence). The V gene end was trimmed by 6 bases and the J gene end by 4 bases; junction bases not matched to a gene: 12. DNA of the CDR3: TGTGCCAGTAGCATGCTGCGGGCAGGGGGTTACGAGCAGTACTTC. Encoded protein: CASSMLRAGGYEQYF.

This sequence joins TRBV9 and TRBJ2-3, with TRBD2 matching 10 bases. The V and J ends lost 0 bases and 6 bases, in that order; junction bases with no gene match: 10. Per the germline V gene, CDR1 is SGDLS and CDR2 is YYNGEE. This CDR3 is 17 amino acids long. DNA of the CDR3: TGTGCCAGCAGCGTAGGGGCCAGCGGGGGGGCCGTGGATACGCAGTATTTT. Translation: CASSVGASGGAVDTQYF. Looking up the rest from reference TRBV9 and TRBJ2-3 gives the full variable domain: DSGVTQTPKHLITATGQRVTLRCSPRSGDLSVYWYQQSLDQGLQFLIQYYNGEERAKGNILERFSAQQFPDLHSELNLSSLELGDSALYFCASSVGASGGAVDTQYFGPGTRLTVL.

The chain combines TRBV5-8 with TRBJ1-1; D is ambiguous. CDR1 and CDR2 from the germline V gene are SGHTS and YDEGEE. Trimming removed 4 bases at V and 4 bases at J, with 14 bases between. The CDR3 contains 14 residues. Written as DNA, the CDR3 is TGTGCCAGCAGCGATGATGTAGGGAGCACTGAAGCTTTCTTT. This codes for CASSDDVGSTEAFF.

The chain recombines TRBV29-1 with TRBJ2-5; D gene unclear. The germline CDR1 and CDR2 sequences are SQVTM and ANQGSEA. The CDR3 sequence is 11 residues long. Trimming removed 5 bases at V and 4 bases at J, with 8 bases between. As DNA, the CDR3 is TGCAGCGTTCAAGGGCCAGAGACCCAGTACTTC. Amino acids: CSVQGPETQYF. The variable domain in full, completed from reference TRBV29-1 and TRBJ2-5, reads SAVISQKPSRDICQRGTSLTIQCQVDSQVTMMFWYRQQPGQSLTLIATANQGSEATYESGFVIDKFPISRPNLTFSTLTVSNMSPEDSSIYLCSVQGPETQYFGPGTRLLVL.

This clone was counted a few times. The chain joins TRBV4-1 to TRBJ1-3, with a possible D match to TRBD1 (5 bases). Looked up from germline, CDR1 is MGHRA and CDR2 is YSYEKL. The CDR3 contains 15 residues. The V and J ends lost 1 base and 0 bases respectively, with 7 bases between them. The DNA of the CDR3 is TGCGCCAGCAGCCAAGGACAGCTCTCTGGAAACACCATATATTTT. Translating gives CASSQGQLSGNTIYF.

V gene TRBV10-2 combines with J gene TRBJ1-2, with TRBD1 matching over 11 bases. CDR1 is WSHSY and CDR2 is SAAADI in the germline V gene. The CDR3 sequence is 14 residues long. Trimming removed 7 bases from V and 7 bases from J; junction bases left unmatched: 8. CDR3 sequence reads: CASTWTGGASGYTF. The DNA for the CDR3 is TGCGCCAGCACCTGGACAGGGGGCGCATCTGGCTACACCTTC.

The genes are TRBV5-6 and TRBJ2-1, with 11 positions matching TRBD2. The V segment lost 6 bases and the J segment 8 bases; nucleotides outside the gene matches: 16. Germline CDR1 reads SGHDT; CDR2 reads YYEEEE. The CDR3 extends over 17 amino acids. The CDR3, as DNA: TGTGCCAGCACCGATTTACCCACTAGCGGGAGTGGCGATGAGCAGTTCTTC. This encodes CASTDLPTSGSGDEQFF.

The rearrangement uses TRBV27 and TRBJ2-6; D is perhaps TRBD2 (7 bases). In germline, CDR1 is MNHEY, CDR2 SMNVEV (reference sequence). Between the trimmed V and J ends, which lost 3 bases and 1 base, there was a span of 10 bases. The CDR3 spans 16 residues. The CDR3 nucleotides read TGTGCCAGCAGTTTGGGGGGGACATCTGGGGCCAACGTCCTGACTTTC. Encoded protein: CASSLGGTSGANVLTF.

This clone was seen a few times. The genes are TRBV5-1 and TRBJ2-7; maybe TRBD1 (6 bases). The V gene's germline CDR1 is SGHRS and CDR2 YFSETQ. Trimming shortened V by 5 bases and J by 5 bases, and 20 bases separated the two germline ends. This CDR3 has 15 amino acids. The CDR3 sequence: CASSSRQVDAHEQYF. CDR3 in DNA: TGCGCCAGCAGTTCGCGACAGGTTGATGCCCACGAGCAGTACTTC.

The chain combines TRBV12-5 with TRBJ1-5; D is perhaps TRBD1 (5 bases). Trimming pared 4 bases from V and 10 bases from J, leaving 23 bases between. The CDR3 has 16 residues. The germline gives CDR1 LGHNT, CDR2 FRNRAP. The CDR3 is CASGSNADGDSRPQHF. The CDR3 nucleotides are TGTGCTAGTGGTTCAAACGCAGACGGGGACTCTCGCCCCCAGCATTTT.